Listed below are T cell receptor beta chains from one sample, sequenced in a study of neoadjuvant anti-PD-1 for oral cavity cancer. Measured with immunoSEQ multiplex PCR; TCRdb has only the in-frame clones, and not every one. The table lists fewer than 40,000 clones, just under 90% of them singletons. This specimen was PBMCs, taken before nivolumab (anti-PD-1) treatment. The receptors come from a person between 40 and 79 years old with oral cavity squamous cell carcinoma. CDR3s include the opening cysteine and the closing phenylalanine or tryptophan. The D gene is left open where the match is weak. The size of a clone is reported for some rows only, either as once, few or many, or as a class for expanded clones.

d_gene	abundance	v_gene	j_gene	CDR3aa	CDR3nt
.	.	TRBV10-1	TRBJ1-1	CASSRTGFPGTEAFF	TGCGCCAGCAGTCGCACAGGGTTCCCGGGCACTGAAGCTTTCTTT
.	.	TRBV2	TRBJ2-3	CASSGDPDTDTQYF	TGTGCCAGCAGTGGGGACCCAGACACAGATACGCAGTATTTT
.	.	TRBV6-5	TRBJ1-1	CASSYQGTNTEAFF	TGTGCCAGCAGTTACCAGGGTACGAACACTGAAGCTTTCTTT
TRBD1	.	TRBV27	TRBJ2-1	CASSPGSGQGVGEQFF	TGTGCCAGCAGCCCTGGGTCCGGACAGGGAGTCGGGGAGCAGTTCTTC
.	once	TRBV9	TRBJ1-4	CASSVEGTANNEKLFF	TGTGCCAGCAGCGTAGAAGGGACCGCGAATAATGAAAAACTGTTTTTT
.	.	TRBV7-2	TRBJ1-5	CASSLGGINSNQPQHF	TGTGCCAGCAGCTTAGGTGGAATCAATAGCAATCAGCCCCAGCATTTT
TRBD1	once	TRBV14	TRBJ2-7	CASSDRQGIYEQYF	TGTGCCAGCAGCGACCGACAGGGGATCTACGAGCAGTACTTC
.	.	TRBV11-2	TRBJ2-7	CASSLRGLDGGEQYF	TGTGCCAGCAGCCTCAGGGGTCTCGACGGGGGCGAGCAGTACTTC
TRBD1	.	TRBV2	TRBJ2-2	CASRPGTGLGELFF	TGTGCCAGCAGGCCCGGGACAGGGCTTGGGGAGCTGTTTTTT
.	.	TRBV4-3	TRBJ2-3	CASSPRWDLGWDTQYF	TGCGCCAGCAGCCCTCGTTGGGACCTGGGGTGGGATACGCAGTATTTT
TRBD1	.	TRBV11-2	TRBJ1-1	CASSLYRGEAFF	TGTGCCAGCAGCCTATACAGGGGTGAAGCTTTCTTT
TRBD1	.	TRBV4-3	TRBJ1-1	CASSQATGGRTEAFF	TGCGCCAGCAGCCAAGCAACAGGGGGCCGAACTGAAGCTTTCTTT
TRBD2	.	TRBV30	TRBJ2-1	CAWSLGGAYEQFF	TGTGCCTGGAGTCTCGGGGGGGCCTATGAGCAGTTCTTC
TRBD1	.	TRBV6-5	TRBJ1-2	CASSYQRTGGNYGYTF	TGTGCCAGCAGTTACCAAAGGACAGGGGGGAACTATGGCTACACCTTC
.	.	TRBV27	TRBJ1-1	CASSFQTALNTEAFF	TGTGCCAGCAGTTTCCAGACAGCTTTGAACACTGAAGCTTTCTTT
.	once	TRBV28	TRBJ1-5	CASRQGSGGNQPQHF	TGTGCCAGCAGGCAGGGGTCGGGGGGCAATCAGCCCCAGCATTTT
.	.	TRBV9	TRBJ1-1	CASSVTEMNTEAFF	TGTGCCAGCAGCGTGACAGAAATGAACACTGAAGCTTTCTTT
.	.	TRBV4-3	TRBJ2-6	CASSTGFSGANVLTF	TGCGCCAGCAGCACAGGGTTCTCTGGGGCCAACGTCCTGACTTTC
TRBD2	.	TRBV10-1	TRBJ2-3	CASSVEAGRTSTDTQYF	TGCGCCAGCAGTGTCGAAGCGGGGAGAACTAGCACAGATACGCAGTATTTT
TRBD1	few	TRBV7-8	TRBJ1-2	CASSLASRGQGHYGYTF	TGTGCCAGCAGCTTAGCGAGTAGGGGACAGGGTCACTATGGCTACACCTTC
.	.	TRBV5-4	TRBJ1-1	CASSSVIMNTEAFF	TGTGCCAGCAGCTCCGTCATTATGAACACTGAAGCTTTCTTT
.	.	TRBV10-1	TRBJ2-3	CASSESADTQYF	TGCGCCAGCAGTGAGTCCGCAGATACGCAGTATTTT